The 17 T cell receptor beta chains below come from one sample, sequenced in a study of cytomegalovirus exposure and HLA in healthy donors. PCR employed 60 Vbeta and 13 Jbeta primers. TCRdb keeps only in-frame clones here, not all; method: immunoSEQ multiplex PCR. Found here are some 190,000 clones, 70% to 80% of them singletons; the top ten hold around 14%. The sequencing sample was made of PBMCs. The receptors were sampled from a woman in her twenties or thirties in good health and CMV-seropositive.

The chain carries TRBV28 and TRBJ1-1; 8 bases line up with TRBD1. CDR1 and CDR2 from the germline V gene are MDHEN and SYDVKM. This CDR3 comprises 14 residues. The ends lost 10 bases at V and 5 bases at J; junction bases unmatched: 12. CDR3: CATLQGALGTEAFF. The CDR3 region has the DNA TGTGCCACGCTCCAGGGGGCTTTGGGAACTGAAGCTTTCTTT.

The chain joins TRBV7-2 to TRBJ2-4, with 7 nucleotides matching TRBD2. The junction had 3 bases not matched to a gene; V was cut back by 1 base and J by 6 bases. CDR3 length: 14 residues. Germline V gives CDR1 SGHTA, CDR2 FQGNSA. The DNA of the CDR3 is TGTGCCAGCAGCTTAGGCCCGGGGGGAAACATTCAGTACTTC. Amino acids: CASSLGPGGNIQYF.

The chain joins TRBV6-5 to TRBJ1-5, with TRBD1 matching 7 bases. V lost 6 bases, J lost 2 bases, and 7 bases stayed unmatched. CDR3 size: 15 residues. Germline V CDR1 and CDR2: MNHEY, SVGAGI. The CDR3, as DNA: TGTGCCAGCAGCAGGGGGGACAGTGGCAATCAGCCCCAGCATTTT. Translation gives CASSRGDSGNQPQHF.

The chain carries TRBV19 and TRBJ2-1; TRBD2 is a possible D gene (6 bases). Germline-derived CDR1 and CDR2 are LNHDA and SQIVND (reference sequence). V was shortened by 6 bases and J by 5 bases, with 11 bases between the two germline ends. The CDR3 consists of 13 residues. This CDR3 reads CASSPGTHNEQFF. The CDR3 nucleotides read TGTGCCAGTAGCCCCGGGACTCACAATGAGCAGTTCTTC.

This chain links TRBV15 with TRBJ1-4; D possibly corresponds to TRBD1 (5 bases). CDR1 LNHNV and CDR2 YYDKDF come from the germline V gene (reference sequence). The CDR3 contains 15 residues. The V and J ends lost 2 bases and 4 bases respectively, with 11 bases between them. This CDR3 is CATSRRGTSNEKLFF. The CDR3, as DNA: TGTGCCACCAGCAGACGGGGGACGAGTAATGAAAAACTGTTTTTT.

This chain uses TRBV15 with TRBJ2-3; TRBD2 matches at 9 bases. J lost 4 bases, V lost 1 base, and 3 bases had no gene match. Germline V lookup: CDR1 LNHNV, CDR2 YYDKDF (reference sequence). This CDR3 has 15 residues. CDR3 amino acids: CATSRGGRAADTQYF. For the CDR3, the DNA is TGTGCCACCAGCAGAGGCGGGAGGGCCGCAGATACGCAGTATTTT. The full variable domain, rest sourced from reference TRBV15 and TRBJ2-3, is DAMVIQNPRYQVTQFGKPVTLSCSQTLNHNVMYWYQQKSSQAPKLLFHYYDKDFNNEADTPDNFQSRRPNTSFCFLDIRSPGLGDTAMYLCATSRGGRAADTQYFGPGTRLTVL.

Note on this clone: Relative to the germline gene, one junction end is altered; a read error may explain this. The J gene is TRBJ2-4, the V gene TRBV15; TRBD1 matches at 8 bases. Germline V gene sequence: CDR1 LNHNV, CDR2 YYDKDF (reference sequence). The length of the CDR3 is 15 residues. The CDR3 DNA reads as TGTGCCACCAGCAGAGTCGGGACAGGACGAAACAGTCAGTACTTC. Translation gives CATSRVGTGRNSQYF.

Here the CDR3 DNA reads TGTGCCAGCAGCTTACGGCCTATGTGGGGCCCCACCAATGAGCAGTTCTTC. It translates to CASSLRPMWGPTNEQFF. The genes are TRBV11-2 and TRBJ2-1; D possibly corresponds to TRBD1 (5 bases). The ends were cut back, 2 bases at V and 6 bases at J, with 20 bases in the middle. Germline CDR1 SGHAT, CDR2 FQNNGV. This CDR3 has 17 residues.

The genes are TRBV5-6 and TRBJ2-2, with 9 bases fitting TRBD2. Trimming removed 3 bases from V and 2 bases from J; junction bases left unmatched: 5. Per germline, CDR1 SGHDT and CDR2 YYEEEE. This CDR3 has 16 residues. The CDR3 loop is CASSWRLAVNTGELFF. Here the CDR3 DNA reads TGTGCCAGCAGCTGGAGACTAGCGGTAAACACCGGGGAGCTGTTTTTT.

The V call is TRBV6-1, the J call TRBJ2-1; 7 bases map to TRBD1. The CDR3 consists of 17 residues. V was clipped by 6 bases and J by 4 bases; unmatched bases: 15. Per germline, CDR1 MNHNS and CDR2 SASEGT. CDR3 protein: CASREYLGTEQYNEQFF. DNA of the CDR3: TGTGCCAGCAGGGAATACCTGGGGACAGAGCAATACAATGAGCAGTTCTTC.

J is TRBJ1-5 and V is TRBV11-1, with TRBD1 matching over 11 bases. There are 16 residues in the CDR3. V lost 1 base and J lost 4; bases outside the gene matches: 3. Germline V gene lookup returns CDR1 SGHAT and CDR2 FQDESV (reference sequence). As DNA, the CDR3 is TGTGCCAGCAGCTTAGACGGGACAGGGGGTAATCAGCCCCAGCATTTT. Its translation: CASSLDGTGGNQPQHF.

This chain links TRBV7-2 with TRBJ2-7; TRBD1 agrees at 8 bases. Germline V lookup: CDR1 SGHTA, CDR2 FQGNSA. With 1 base clipped from V and 0 bases from J, the junction kept 11 bases outside the gene matches. The CDR3 loop spans 18 amino acids. For the CDR3, the DNA is TGTGCCAGCAGCTTAGGTGGCAGGGGGCGAACCGTCTCCTACGAGCAGTACTTC. Translated, it gives CASSLGGRGRTVSYEQYF.

Remarks on this clone: Its ends do not fully match the called genes, so a read error is possible. This chain links TRBV7-9 with TRBJ1-2; possible D gene TRBD1, 6 bases. The CDR3 is made up of 14 amino acids. CDR1 is SEHNR, CDR2 FQNEAQ, per germline (reference sequence). CDR3 nucleotide sequence: TGTTCCAGCAGCCCAGGGGTCCGTTTTTATGGCTACACCTTC. Translated: CSSSPGVRFYGYTF.

The rearrangement links TRBV2 to TRBJ2-3; TRBD1 matches at 8 bases. The germline V gene has CDR1 SNHLY and CDR2 FYNNEI. CDR3 length: 13 amino acids. V dropped 8 bases and J dropped 5; count of bases not matched to a gene: 6. The DNA for the CDR3 is TGTGCCAGCCGGGACAGGAGATTAGATACGCAGTATTTT. Its protein is CASRDRRLDTQYF.

The chain employs TRBV30 and TRBJ1-1; D may be TRBD1 (6 bases). Trimming took off 3 bases at V and 11 bases at J, with 19 bases between the two ends. The CDR3 has 13 residues. In germline, CDR1 is GTSNPN, CDR2 SVGIG (reference sequence). This CDR3 reads CAWRDLRDMGAFF. The CDR3 DNA sequence: TGTGCCTGGAGAGATTTGAGGGACATGGGGGCTTTCTTT. The full variable domain, completed using reference TRBV30 and TRBJ1-1, is SQTIHQWPATLVQPVGSPLSLECTVEGTSNPNLYWYRQAAGRGLQLLFYSVGIGQISSEVPQNLSASRPQDRQFILSSKKLLLSDSGFYLCAWRDLRDMGAFFGQGTRLTVV.

The J gene is TRBJ1-2, the V gene TRBV5-1; D is perhaps TRBD1 (5 bases). The CDR3 runs to 15 residues. V lost 4 bases and J lost 4, with 17 bases in between. The germline V gene has CDR1 SGHRS and CDR2 YFSETQ. The CDR3 region is CASSPLTGGSYGYTF. The DNA for the CDR3 is TGCGCCAGCAGCCCCTTAACCGGGGGAAGCTATGGCTACACCTTC.

The V and J genes are TRBV6-5 and TRBJ2-3, with D perhaps matching TRBD1 (6 bases). Germline loops: CDR1 MNHEY, CDR2 SVGAGI. V was clipped by 5 bases and J by 4 bases, with 10 bases between them. CDR3 length: 13 amino acids. The CDR3 DNA reads TGTGCCAGCAGTACCGACAGGCCAGATACGCAGTATTTT. Amino acids: CASSTDRPDTQYF.